This passage covers 28 T cell receptor beta chains from one sample sequenced in a study of T-cell reconstitution after alpha-beta-depleted transplantation in children. Preparing the TCRbeta library involved the use of unique molecular identifiers. MiXCR, applied by TCRdb to the PCR reads, yields one record per CDR3 protein. The sample includes more than 150,000 distinct CDR3 sequences, over 5.5% seen only once; the top ten take around 3.1%. The sample here was PBMCs from the stem cell graft donor, taken from the stem cell graft. All receptors derive from a human donor who donated a stem cell graft to a child with Wiskott-Aldrich syndrome.

In its sample, this clonotype was seen many times. V and J are TRBV29-1 and TRBJ1-2; 7 bases are a match to TRBD1. V was pared by 6 bases and J by 0 bases, with 7 bases of the junction left unmatched. This CDR3 is 14 amino acids long. The germline V gene has CDR1 SQVTM and CDR2 ANQGSEA. CDR3 in DNA: TGCAGCGTGACGGGGACAGACTCTAACTATGGCTACACCTTC. Its translation: CSVTGTDSNYGYTF.

In its sample, this clonotype was seen many times. The V and J genes are TRBV29-1 and TRBJ1-1; unclear D gene. V was trimmed by 1 base and J by 0 bases, leaving 9 bases between them. The CDR3 is 14 residues long. Germline V gene data show CDR1 as SQVTM and CDR2 as ANQGSEA. CDR3 sequence reads: CSVEGYSLNTEAFF. CDR3 coding DNA: TGCAGCGTTGAAGGGTACAGCCTGAACACTGAAGCTTTCTTT.

This clonotype has at least ten counts. This chain joins TRBV15 and TRBJ2-7; the match to TRBD1 covers 8 bases. The CDR3 sequence is 15 residues long. CDR1 and CDR2 (germline): LNHNV, YYDKDF (reference sequence). With V trimmed by 0 bases and J by 3 bases, 4 bases remained unmatched. The CDR3 bases are TGTGCCACCAGCAGAGATAAGACAGGGGACTACGAGCAGTACTTC. Its translation: CATSRDKTGDYEQYF.

This clonotype was picked up a small number of times. The J gene is TRBJ1-1, the V gene TRBV3-1, with 7 bases aligning to TRBD1. Germline-derived CDR1 and CDR2 are LGHDT and YNNKEL (reference sequence). Unmatched junction bases numbered 2, after V lost 2 bases and J lost 2 bases. This CDR3 has 14 residues. As DNA, the CDR3 is TGTGCCAGCAGCCAAAGGACAGGTAACACTGAAGCTTTCTTT. Its translation: CASSQRTGNTEAFF.

This clonotype was seen more than once but under ten times. The J gene is TRBJ2-7, the V gene TRBV12-3 or TRBV12-4; 15 nucleotides agree with TRBD2. The CDR3 loop spans 17 amino acids. Trimming cost V 5 bases and J 1 base; bases outside gene matches: 6. The CDR3 loop reads CASSPGLAGGFSYEQYF. CDR3 nucleotide sequence: TGTGCCAGCAGTCCGGGACTAGCGGGGGGATTTTCCTACGAGCAGTACTTC.

This clonotype was seen more than once but under ten times. The CDR3 protein is CASSLAGTSNTGELFF. As DNA, the CDR3 is TGCGCCAGCAGCTTGGCTGGGACATCGAACACCGGGGAGCTGTTTTTT. The rearrangement joins TRBV5-1 to TRBJ2-2; D might be TRBD1 (6 bases). The CDR3 has 16 residues. The germline V gene has CDR1 SGHRS and CDR2 YFSETQ. Deletions cut 0 bases from V and 0 bases from J, with 9 bases between.

This clonotype occurred many times. The chain is built from TRBV28 and TRBJ2-2; 10 nucleotides agree with TRBD1. The CDR3 has 14 residues. CDR1 and CDR2 from the germline V gene are MDHEN and SYDVKM. The V gene end was trimmed by 6 bases and the J gene end by 7 bases; junction bases not matched to a gene: 5. CDR3 bases: TGTGCCAGCAGAGGGACAGGGGAAAACGGGGAGCTGTTTTTT. This codes for CASRGTGENGELFF.

This clonotype was seen at least ten times. The CDR3 spells CASSLLEGINYGYTF. The DNA of the CDR3 is TGTGCCAGCAGCCTGCTTGAGGGGATTAACTATGGCTACACCTTC. The V gene is TRBV5-5, the J gene TRBJ1-2, with TRBD1 as a possible D gene (5 bases). Per germline, CDR1 SGHKS and CDR2 YYEKEE (reference sequence). Trimming pared 4 bases from V and 1 base from J, leaving 14 bases between. The CDR3 contains 15 residues.

This rearrangement joins TRBV10-3 to TRBJ1-2; 9 bases map to TRBD1. J was trimmed by 3 bases and V by 11 bases; bases with no gene match: 10. The CDR3 is made up of 14 amino acids. The germline CDR1 and CDR2 sequences are ENHRY and SYGVKD. CDR3 loop: CASENRGLDYGYTF. In DNA, the CDR3 is TGTGCCTCCGAGAACAGGGGGCTCGACTATGGCTACACCTTC.

This clonotype was seen a handful of times. This chain joins TRBV11-3 and TRBJ1-4; no clear D gene. Trimming shortened V by 0 bases and J by 4 bases, and 6 bases separated the two germline ends. CDR3 length: 14 amino acids. Looked up from germline, CDR1 is SGHNT and CDR2 is YENEEA. The DNA for the CDR3 is TGTGCCAGCAGCTTAGACAGCTATAATGAAAAACTGTTTTTT. Its protein product is CASSLDSYNEKLFF.

This clonotype was picked up many times. The chain couples TRBV10-2 to TRBJ1-5; D gene unclear. Germline V gene sequence: CDR1 WSHSY, CDR2 SAAADI. This CDR3 spans 12 amino acids. Between the trimmed V and J ends, which lost 3 bases and 6 bases, there was a span of 6 bases. The CDR3 DNA is TGCGCCAGCAGTGAATTCACTCAGCCCCAGCATTTT. As protein: CASSEFTQPQHF.

This clonotype was detected many times. The chain has TRBV5-1 and TRBJ2-3; D is perhaps TRBD2 (6 bases). Trimming pared 1 base from V and 4 bases from J, leaving 10 bases between. In germline, CDR1 is SGHRS, CDR2 YFSETQ. This CDR3 region has 14 residues. CDR3 residues: CASSLSGAADTQYF. The CDR3 DNA reads TGCGCCAGCAGCTTGTCGGGAGCGGCAGATACGCAGTATTTT.

This clonotype showed up many times. One junction end does not reproduce the germline sequence, and a read error may be involved. The V call is TRBV4-3, the J call TRBJ2-1; 9 nucleotides align to TRBD2. The germline V gene has CDR1 LGHNA and CDR2 YSLEER. The CDR3 has 17 residues. In DNA form, the CDR3 reads TGCGCCAGCAGCCAAGAGACCTCCGGGACTAGCTTGGCCCTCGGGACTTTC. Protein sequence: CASSQETSGTSLALGTF.

This clonotype has only a few counts. The V call is TRBV7-9, the J call TRBJ1-5, with 7 bases that match TRBD1. The ends lost 7 bases at V and 6 bases at J; junction bases unmatched: 9. The germline gives CDR1 SEHNR, CDR2 FQNEAQ (reference sequence). The CDR3 is 14 amino acids. This CDR3 reads CASTRGGVSQPQHF. In DNA form, the CDR3 reads TGTGCCAGCACCAGGGGGGGGGTAAGTCAGCCCCAGCATTTT.

V gene TRBV2 combines with J gene TRBJ1-6; D gene unclear. V was pared by 11 bases and J by 6 bases, with 17 bases between. The germline CDR1 and CDR2 sequences are SNHLY and FYNNEI. The CDR3 extends over 14 amino acids. CDR3 in DNA: TGTGCCTTCTGTTACTCATCCAGTAATTCACCCCTCCACTTT. Translation gives CAFCYSSSNSPLHF.

As to this clonotype: This may arise from a read error, as a much more abundant clone is one base away. The CDR3 carries no conserved terminal phenylalanine or tryptophan, so it likely arises from a read error. The rearrangement joins TRBV2 to TRBJ1-6; the D is unclear. The V gene's germline CDR1 is SNHLY and CDR2 FYNNEI. This CDR3 has 12 residues. V lost 1 base to trimming and J lost 7 bases, with 2 bases between them. The CDR3 region is CASSEDNSPLHL. The DNA for the CDR3 is TGTGCCAGCAGTGAAGACAATTCACCCCTCCACTTG.

The chain has TRBV24-1 and TRBJ2-2, with 7 positions matching TRBD1. This CDR3 is built from 15 residues. J gave up 3 bases and V 3 bases, and 3 bases lay outside the gene matches. Germline V CDR1 and CDR2: KGHDR, SFDVKD. The CDR3 region is CATSDPGQHTGELFF. The CDR3 coding sequence is TGTGCCACCAGTGATCCGGGACAGCACACCGGGGAGCTGTTTTTT.

This clonotype was seen more than once but under ten times. V usage is TRBV7-9 and J usage is TRBJ2-3; 7 bases align to TRBD1. Germline V gene data show CDR1 as SEHNR and CDR2 as FQNEAQ (reference sequence). V trimming: 1 base; J trimming: 3 bases; junction bases outside the gene matches: 7. This CDR3 is 16 amino acids long. CDR3 amino acids: CASSLGKGTETDTQYF. The CDR3 region has the DNA TGTGCCAGCAGCTTAGGAAAGGGGACAGAGACAGATACGCAGTATTTT. The whole variable domain, remainder taken from reference TRBV7-9 and TRBJ2-3, is DTGVSQNPRHKITKRGQNVTFRCDPISEHNRLYWYRQTLGQGPEFLTYFQNEAQLEKSRLLSDRFSAERPKGSFSTLEIQRTEQGDSAMYLCASSLGKGTETDTQYFGPGTRLTVL.

Ten or more counts support this clonotype. CDR3 residues: CASSGQGSGELFF. Here the CDR3 DNA reads TGTGCCAGCAGCGGACAGGGATCCGGGGAGCTGTTTTTT. The V and J genes are TRBV7-2 and TRBJ2-2; 8 bases are a match to TRBD1. The CDR3 contains 13 residues. Losses at the gene ends were 5 bases for V and 6 bases for J; bases not matched to a gene: 2. Per germline, CDR1 SGHTA and CDR2 FQGNSA.

This clonotype was seen ten or more times. The chain carries TRBV3-1 and TRBJ2-4; D ambiguous. The CDR3 is 13 amino acids. V was trimmed by 4 bases and J by 5 bases, leaving 9 bases between them. The germline V gene encodes CDR1 LGHDT and CDR2 YNNKEL (reference sequence). The CDR3, as DNA: TGTGCCAGCAGCCGGGCAAGCGAAAACATTCAGTACTTC. Its translation: CASSRASENIQYF.

This clonotype has ten or more counts. This chain connects TRBV7-9 to TRBJ2-3, with TRBD1 matching 10 bases. V shed 5 bases, J shed 3 bases, and the junction held 17 bases outside the gene matches. Germline V gives CDR1 SEHNR, CDR2 FQNEAQ (reference sequence). This CDR3 has 19 amino acids. The CDR3 DNA sequence: TGTGCCAGCAGCGACTACCTCGGTGTCCCGGGACAGGGGACAGATACGCAGTATTTT. Translation gives CASSDYLGVPGQGTDTQYF.

There are many counts of this clonotype. J is TRBJ2-5 and V is TRBV3-1, with TRBD1 identical over 8 bases. Germline values: CDR1 LGHDT, CDR2 YNNKEL (reference sequence). The V and J ends lost 5 bases and 2 bases, in that order; junction bases with no gene match: 4. The CDR3 is 14 residues long. The CDR3 spells CASSSRTGQETQYF. As DNA, the CDR3 is TGTGCCAGCAGCTCCCGGACAGGGCAAGAGACCCAGTACTTC.

V is TRBV5-5 and J is TRBJ1-4; 8 bases map to TRBD1. The germline gives CDR1 SGHKS, CDR2 YYEKEE (reference sequence). V was pared by 1 base and J by 7 bases, with 6 bases of the junction left unmatched. The CDR3 loop spans 15 amino acids. CDR3 coding DNA: TGTGCCAGCAGCTTGTACCAGGGGGCCCTTGAAAAACTGTTTTTT. Protein product: CASSLYQGALEKLFF. Looking up the rest from reference TRBV5-5 and TRBJ1-4 gives the full variable domain: DAGVTQSPTHLIKTRGQQVTLRCSPISGHKSVSWYQQVLGQGPQFIFQYYEKEERGRGNFPDRFSARQFPNYSSELNVNALLLGDSALYLCASSLYQGALEKLFFGSGTQLSVL.

This clonotype appeared many times. The chain has TRBV5-1 and TRBJ2-6; no clear D gene. The CDR3 has 15 amino acids. Germline CDR1 reads SGHRS; CDR2 reads YFSETQ. V was pared by 3 bases and J by 1 base, with 8 bases between. CDR3 in DNA: TGCGCCAGCAGCTCACGGCCATCTGGGGCCAACGTCCTGACTTTC. The encoded protein is CASSSRPSGANVLTF.

This clonotype was seen at least ten times. The chain employs TRBV20-1 and TRBJ2-3; no reliable D call. The germline V gene has CDR1 DFQATT and CDR2 SNEGSKA (reference sequence). This CDR3 is built from 11 residues. The CDR3 DNA reads as TGCAGATCAGCAGCTACAGATACGCAGTATTTT. Translated: CRSAATDTQYF.

This clonotype was detected many times. The chain links TRBV20-1 to TRBJ1-3, with 10 bases fitting TRBD1. This CDR3 has 13 amino acids. Germline CDR1 DFQATT, CDR2 SNEGSKA (reference sequence). The V gene end was trimmed by 6 bases and the J gene end by 7 bases; junction bases not matched to a gene: 6. This CDR3 reads CSAYDRGLNTIYF. DNA of the CDR3: TGCAGTGCATACGACAGGGGGCTCAACACCATATATTTT.

This clonotype was counted at least ten times. The chain has TRBV12-3 or TRBV12-4 and TRBJ1-1; D is undetermined. The CDR3 has 14 residues. V lost 5 bases and J 4 bases, leaving 14 bases between the germline ends. The CDR3 DNA is TGTGCCAGCAGTCCCAAAACGCCACCCACTGAAGCTTTCTTT. Residues: CASSPKTPPTEAFF.

This clonotype appeared many times. The rearrangement joins TRBV12-3 or TRBV12-4 to TRBJ2-3, with a tentative D call TRBD1 (6 bases). CDR3 length: 14 amino acids. Trimming left V 6 bases short and J 4 bases short, with 14 bases between. CDR3 nucleotide sequence: TGTGCCAGCAGCTCACAGGGTTGGTCAGATACGCAGTATTTT. Protein product: CASSSQGWSDTQYF.